These 6 T cell receptor beta chains share one sample of origin, sequenced in a study of beta chain features in type 1 diabetes. What was sequenced were expressed TCRB transcripts, since all of the isolated RNA had been reverse transcribed. Data came from immunoSEQ multiplex PCR; TCRdb stores just in-frame clones and leaves some out. The sample holds about 230,000 clones, about 10% seen once. The sequencing sample was made of naive CD4+ T cells from blood. All receptors come from a woman under 30 in good health.

In its sample, this clone was seen a few times. This chain connects TRBV11-2 to TRBJ1-2; TRBD1 might be the D (6 bases). V lost 4 bases and J 4 bases, leaving 19 bases between the germline ends. The CDR3 spans 16 residues. Germline loops: CDR1 SGHAT, CDR2 FQNNGV. The CDR3 is CASSSIQGRGSYGYTF. Written as DNA, the CDR3 is TGTGCCAGCAGCTCAATCCAGGGGCGGGGGTCCTATGGCTACACCTTC.

The chain is built from TRBV10-3 and TRBJ1-2, with 8 bases that match TRBD1. The length of the CDR3 is 14 residues. With V trimmed by 4 bases and J by 9 bases, 10 bases remained unmatched. The V gene's germline CDR1 is ENHRY and CDR2 SYGVKD. CDR3 nucleotides: TGTGCCATCAGTGGGACAGGGAGGACGTATAGCTACACCTTC. Translating it yields CAISGTGRTYSYTF.

This clone occurred a few times. J is TRBJ1-6 and V is TRBV4-2, with TRBD1 identical over 7 bases. With 4 bases clipped from V and 6 bases from J, the junction kept 3 bases outside the gene matches. CDR3 size: 14 residues. Germline V gene sequence: CDR1 LGHNA, CDR2 YNFKEQ. The DNA for the CDR3 is TGTGCCAGCAGCCGCGGGACAGTTAATTCACCCCTCCACTTT. This encodes CASSRGTVNSPLHF.

This chain joins TRBV4-3 and TRBJ2-3; D possibly corresponds to TRBD2 (7 bases). The V end lost 3 bases, the J end lost 4 bases, and 20 bases lay between the germline ends. CDR3 length: 17 residues. Germline CDR1 reads LGHNA; CDR2 reads YSLEER. CDR3 DNA sequence: TGCGCCAGCAGCCAGGGAGGGGGACCTCCGGGGGCAGATACGCAGTATTTT. Translation gives CASSQGGGPPGADTQYF.

This clone turned up a few times. The J gene is TRBJ2-7, the V gene TRBV4-1; 7 bases map to TRBD1. The J segment lost 7 bases and the V segment lost 1 base, leaving 16 bases of the junction unmatched. Germline V gives CDR1 MGHRA, CDR2 YSYEKL. This CDR3 contains 17 residues. The CDR3 DNA reads as TGCGCCAGCAGCCAAGTACTGAGGAACAGGGGTCTAAGGGAGCAGTACTTC. Its translation: CASSQVLRNRGLREQYF.

The gene calls are TRBV5-1 and TRBJ1-2, with TRBD1 matching over 7 bases. CDR1 is SGHRS, CDR2 YFSETQ, per germline. The CDR3 consists of 14 residues. V lost 4 bases to trimming and J lost 3 bases; unmatched junction nucleotides: 6. Here the CDR3 reads CASSRTGTDYGYTF. The CDR3 DNA is TGCGCCAGCAGCCGGACCGGGACAGACTATGGCTACACCTTC.